One and the same sample provided the 16 T cell receptor beta chains below, sequenced in a study of shared clonotypes between healthy human individuals. The assay was immunoSEQ multiplex PCR, and TCRdb's table has in-frame clones only and misses some. The sample lists roughly 2.2 million clones, approximately 90% occurring once. Source material: naive CD4+ T cells from PBMCs. The subset is: CD45RA+ positively selected. The source of these receptors is a man aged 18 to 30 in good health. Some clones in this sample may be carry-over from other donors' samples.

The chain joins TRBV5-6 to TRBJ2-7; 7 nucleotides agree with TRBD2. Germline CDR1 is SGHDT and CDR2 is YYEEEE. The CDR3 covers 13 residues. The V and J ends lost 4 bases and 5 bases, in that order; junction bases with no gene match: 6. The CDR3 DNA reads TGTGCCAGCAGCCGGGGGGTGTGGAACGAGCAGTACTTC. It yields the protein CASSRGVWNEQYF.

This chain uses TRBV5-1 with TRBJ2-1, with D possibly being TRBD1 (5 bases). The CDR3 has 16 amino acids. Trimming took 1 base from V and 6 from J, leaving 17 bases between them. The germline CDR1 and CDR2 sequences are SGHRS and YFSETQ. In nucleotides, the CDR3 is TGCGCCAGCAGCTTGAGTTGGGGCGACCCCGCCAATGAGCAGTTCTTC. Its protein product is CASSLSWGDPANEQFF. The whole variable domain, remainder taken from reference TRBV5-1 and TRBJ2-1, is KAGVTQTPRYLIKTRGQQVTLSCSPISGHRSVSWYQQTPGQGLQFLFEYFSETQRNKGNFPGRFSGRQFSNSRSEMNVSTLELGDSALYLCASSLSWGDPANEQFFGPGTRLTVL.

The sample holds one count of this clone. CDR3 coding DNA: TGTGCCAGCAGGTCCATGGACAGGACTGTCTATGGCTACACCTTC. This gives the protein CASRSMDRTVYGYTF. The rearrangement joins TRBV28 to TRBJ1-2; 7 bases match TRBD1. The CDR3 is made up of 15 amino acids. Germline V gene lookup returns CDR1 MDHEN and CDR2 SYDVKM. V lost 6 bases, J lost 4 bases, and 11 bases stayed unmatched.

V and J are TRBV11-2 and TRBJ2-7, with 9 nucleotides matching TRBD2. V shed 1 base and J 0 bases; nucleotides not matched to a gene: 10. The CDR3 is made up of 18 amino acids. Germline V lookup: CDR1 SGHAT, CDR2 FQNNGV. The CDR3 sequence is CASSLGRGGGLISYEQYF. For the CDR3, the DNA is TGTGCCAGCAGCTTAGGGCGGGGGGGCGGATTAATCTCCTACGAGCAGTACTTC. The full variable domain, completed using reference TRBV11-2 and TRBJ2-7, is EAGVAQSPRYKIIEKRQSVAFWCNPISGHATLYWYQQILGQGPKLLIQFQNNGVVDDSQLPKDRFSAERLKGVDSTLKIQPAKLEDSAVYLCASSLGRGGGLISYEQYFGPGTRLTVT.

The rearrangement joins TRBV29-1 to TRBJ2-2; TRBD2 matches 7 bases. The CDR3 loop spans 13 amino acids. Germline loops: CDR1 SQVTM, CDR2 ANQGSEA. With 7 bases clipped from V and 5 bases from J, the junction kept 7 bases outside the gene matches. The CDR3 is CSGRREGTGELFF. The CDR3 nucleotides read TGCAGCGGTCGCAGGGAGGGAACCGGGGAGCTGTTTTTT.

The rearrangement links TRBV5-4 to TRBJ2-3, with D maybe TRBD1 (5 bases). V gave up 4 bases and J gave up 2 bases, with 14 bases separating them. The V gene's germline CDR1 is SGHNT and CDR2 YYREEE (reference sequence). CDR3 length: 15 amino acids. In DNA form, the CDR3 reads TGTGCCAGCAGCCGAAATGGCGGACACACAGATACGCAGTATTTT. Translating gives CASSRNGGHTDTQYF.

J is TRBJ2-2 and V is TRBV30, with D possibly matching TRBD1 (6 bases). The CDR3 has 14 amino acids. Trimming took off 5 bases at V and 3 bases at J, with 13 bases between the two ends. The germline gives CDR1 GTSNPN, CDR2 SVGIG (reference sequence). CDR3 in amino acids: CAWAQGSYTGELFF. The DNA of the CDR3 is TGTGCCTGGGCTCAGGGGTCTTACACCGGGGAGCTGTTTTTT. The full variable domain, in which reference TRBV30 and TRBJ2-2 provide the parts outside the CDR3, is SQTIHQWPATLVQPVGSPLSLECTVEGTSNPNLYWYRQAAGRGLQLLFYSVGIGQISSEVPQNLSASRPQDRQFILSSKKLLLSDSGFYLCAWAQGSYTGELFFGEGSRLTVL.

J is TRBJ2-1 and V is TRBV14, with 10 bases lining up with TRBD2. Trimming cost V 4 bases and J 7 bases; bases outside gene matches: 10. The CDR3 is 16 residues long. CDR1 is SGHDN and CDR2 is FVKESK in the germline V gene. In DNA form, the CDR3 reads TGTGCCAGCAGCCCCTTGATAGCGGGAGGAAGAAATGAGCAGTTCTTC. Encoded protein: CASSPLIAGGRNEQFF.

In the case of this clone: A junction boundary mismatches the germline segment, possibly from a read error. This chain joins TRBV5-1 and TRBJ2-3; D is perhaps TRBD2 (5 bases). CDR3 length: 13 amino acids. Germline V CDR1 and CDR2: SGHRS, YFSETQ. CDR3 loop: CASIESSTDTQYF. DNA of the CDR3: TGCGCCAGCATAGAATCTAGCACGGATACGCAGTATTTT.

The chain joins TRBV25-1 to TRBJ1-6; the D gene is possibly TRBD1 (6 bases). Germline V gene data show CDR1 as MGHDK and CDR2 as SYGVNS. The ends were cut back, 2 bases at V and 9 bases at J, with 11 bases in the middle. This CDR3 region has 14 residues. CDR3 nucleotide sequence: TGTGCCAGCAGTGAAAAGACAGGACGTTCACCCCTCCACTTT. Residues: CASSEKTGRSPLHF.

This chain uses TRBV14 with TRBJ1-1; D is unresolved. CDR3 length: 14 residues. Germline loops: CDR1 SGHDN, CDR2 FVKESK. The V end lost 1 base, the J end lost 1 base, and 7 bases lay between the germline ends. CDR3 nucleotides: TGTGCCAGCAGCCAAGTTATAGGGAACACTGAAGCTTTCTTT. The encoded protein is CASSQVIGNTEAFF.

The V call is TRBV7-9, the J call TRBJ1-2; D gene unclear. The CDR3 extends over 14 amino acids. V lost 4 bases and J lost 2, with 11 bases in between. Per the germline V gene, CDR1 is SEHNR and CDR2 is FQNEAQ (reference sequence). CDR3 nucleotide sequence: TGTGCCAGCAGCTGGTTCCGGCCAAACTATGGCTACACCTTC. As protein: CASSWFRPNYGYTF.

This CDR3 reads CASGPGLVGTDTQYF. CDR3 coding DNA: TGCGCCAGCGGCCCCGGACTAGTCGGCACAGATACGCAGTATTTT. The J gene is TRBJ2-3, the V gene TRBV5-1; TRBD2 matches 7 bases. CDR1 and CDR2 (germline): SGHRS, YFSETQ. J gave up 1 base and V 7 bases, and 9 bases lay outside the gene matches. The CDR3 consists of 15 residues.

This chain connects TRBV7-2 to TRBJ2-3; unclear D gene. Germline V gene data show CDR1 as SGHTA and CDR2 as FQGNSA. CDR3 size: 12 residues. Between the trimmed V and J ends, which lost 2 bases and 9 bases, there was a span of 9 bases. CDR3 amino acids: CASSLFAETQYF. The CDR3 DNA is TGTGCCAGCAGCTTATTTGCGGAAACGCAGTATTTT.

To note about this clone: This CDR3 is also generated by other DNA sequences in the sample. The chain combines TRBV5-1 with TRBJ2-3, with D perhaps TRBD2 (5 bases). The CDR3 runs 14 residues. Germline V lookup: CDR1 SGHRS, CDR2 YFSETQ. Trimming took 0 bases from V and 2 from J, leaving 7 bases between them. CDR3 amino acids: CASSLGGFTDTQYF. The DNA for the CDR3 is TGCGCCAGCAGCTTGGGAGGGTTCACAGATACGCAGTATTTT.

The chain is built from TRBV7-2 and TRBJ1-1; TRBD1 agrees at 11 bases. Germline CDR1 SGHTA, CDR2 FQGNSA. This CDR3 region has 16 residues. V lost 1 base and J lost 6; bases outside the gene matches: 7. In DNA, the CDR3 is TGTGCCAGCAGCTTAGGGACAGGGGGCGCCGGGGCTGAAGCTTTCTTT. The encoded protein is CASSLGTGGAGAEAFF.